One sample yielded the 10 T cell receptor beta chains listed below, sequenced in a study of beta chain features in type 1 diabetes. Expressed TCRB transcripts were sequenced because the isolated RNA had all been reverse transcribed beforehand. TCRdb keeps only in-frame clones here, not all; method: immunoSEQ multiplex PCR. This repertoire shows 250,000 to 400,000 clones, 14% found once; its top ten account for 5.5% to 7.5%. The sequencing input was central memory CD4+ T cells from blood. These receptors all come from a man aged 25 to 40 in good health.

This clone was recorded a few times. The rearrangement uses TRBV30 and TRBJ2-4, with D tentatively TRBD1 or TRBD2 (6 bases each). The germline V and J ends were trimmed by 4 bases and 0 bases, with 19 bases remaining between them. The CDR3 runs to 17 residues. CDR1 GTSNPN and CDR2 SVGIG come from the germline V gene (reference sequence). CDR3 region: CAWTYLGGGLAKNIQYF. In nucleotides, the CDR3 is TGTGCCTGGACATACCTAGGTGGGGGGCTAGCCAAAAACATTCAGTACTTC.

This clone has just a few counts. This chain links TRBV7-2 with TRBJ1-1; D is undetermined. The CDR3 has 14 residues. V shed 1 base and J shed 3 bases, with 9 bases lying between them. The germline gives CDR1 SGHTA, CDR2 FQGNSA. Here the CDR3 reads CASSLDPGDTEAFF. Written as DNA, the CDR3 is TGTGCCAGCAGCTTAGATCCGGGCGACACTGAAGCTTTCTTT.

The table lists this clone with a few counts. This chain joins TRBV29-1 and TRBJ1-1; weak D call: TRBD1 (5 bases). From germline, CDR1 is SQVTM and CDR2 ANQGSEA. The CDR3 spans 15 residues. V lost 7 bases and J 7 bases, leaving 25 bases between the germline ends. For the CDR3, the DNA is TGCAGCGGGATAAGGGGCGGGGGAGGACGAGGTGAAGCTTTCTTT. It is translated as CSGIRGGGGRGEAFF. Full variable domain (outside the CDR3, taken from reference TRBV29-1 and TRBJ1-1): SAVISQKPSRDICQRGTSLTIQCQVDSQVTMMFWYRQQPGQSLTLIATANQGSEATYESGFVIDKFPISRPNLTFSTLTVSNMSPEDSSIYLCSGIRGGGGRGEAFFGQGTRLTVV.

In its sample, this clone was seen a few times. V is TRBV27 and J is TRBJ1-1, with a tentative D call TRBD1 (5 bases). The CDR3 loop spans 15 amino acids. In germline, CDR1 is MNHEY, CDR2 SMNVEV (reference sequence). The V gene lost 0 bases and the J gene lost 1 base, with 9 bases spanning the gap. The CDR3 DNA reads TGTGCCAGCAGTTTATCGGGGGTGTGGAACACTGAAGCTTTCTTT. It is translated as CASSLSGVWNTEAFF.

This clone has a handful of counts. The chain recombines TRBV28 with TRBJ1-1, with D maybe TRBD1 (5 bases). Germline CDR1 and CDR2: MDHEN and SYDVKM. This CDR3 comprises 14 residues. The germline V and J ends were trimmed by 10 bases and 3 bases, with 18 bases remaining between them. CDR3 in amino acids: CATIGGAWDTEAFF. The CDR3, as DNA: TGTGCCACCATAGGCGGGGCTTGGGACACTGAAGCTTTCTTT.

The rearrangement uses TRBV30 and TRBJ1-1; D not resolved. The V gene lost 5 bases and the J gene lost 3 bases, with 13 bases spanning the gap. This CDR3 contains 13 residues. Germline V CDR1 and CDR2: GTSNPN, SVGIG (reference sequence). CDR3 sequence (DNA): TGTGCCTGGGGAACCGATAGGGACACTGAAGCTTTCTTT. It codes for CAWGTDRDTEAFF. Based on the CDR3 plus reference TRBV30 and TRBJ1-1, the full variable domain is SQTIHQWPATLVQPVGSPLSLECTVEGTSNPNLYWYRQAAGRGLQLLFYSVGIGQISSEVPQNLSASRPQDRQFILSSKKLLLSDSGFYLCAWGTDRDTEAFFGQGTRLTVV.

At least ten counts were recorded for this clone. The same CDR3 arises from other DNA sequences in this sample as well. The genes are TRBV18 and TRBJ2-5, with 8 bases aligning to TRBD1. The CDR3 is made up of 13 amino acids. From germline, CDR1 is KGHSH and CDR2 LQKENI. J lost 5 bases, V lost 2 bases, and 1 base had no gene match. CDR3 sequence: CASSPNRGETQYF. CDR3 coding DNA: TGTGCCAGCTCACCAAACAGGGGGGAGACCCAGTACTTC.

This clone has only a few counts. V gene TRBV11-3 combines with J gene TRBJ2-5, with D possibly TRBD1 on 6 matching bases. Germline assignment: CDR1 SGHNT and CDR2 YENEEA. V was cut by 5 bases and J by 6 bases, with 22 bases left in between. The CDR3 length is 16 residues. The CDR3 here is CASSRTTGGNRKTQYF. The CDR3 DNA sequence: TGTGCCAGCAGCCGTACGACAGGAGGTAACCGTAAGACCCAGTACTTC.

V and J are TRBV7-2 and TRBJ2-5; D perhaps matches TRBD2 (5 bases). The J call is uncertain, as TRBJ2-7 better fits the DNA end. This CDR3 is 15 amino acids long. The V gene's germline CDR1 is SGHTA and CDR2 FQGNSA. The DNA of the CDR3 is TGTGCCAGCAGCTTAGTAGGAAAGGGAGTCGGCGAGCAGTACTTC. It yields the protein CASSLVGKGVGEQYF.

The gene calls are TRBV19 and TRBJ2-6, with 9 bases lining up with TRBD1. V was pared by 8 bases and J by 2 bases, with 7 bases of the junction left unmatched. This CDR3 has 16 amino acids. Germline V lookup: CDR1 LNHDA, CDR2 SQIVND (reference sequence). The DNA of the CDR3 is TGTGCCAGTCTGACAGGGGGGGCACCTGGGGCCAACGTCCTGACTTTC. Protein: CASLTGGAPGANVLTF.